The 6 T cell receptor beta chains below all came from one sample that was sequenced in a study of identical twins. From the 5' RACE reads, TCRdb called clonotypes with MiXCR, one entry per CDR3 protein. The repertoire has about 530,000 distinct CDR3 sequences, 12% to 15% of them found once; the top ten carry about 0.47%. The data were also submitted as part of a second study, on yellow fever vaccine responses in identical twins.

Sequencing was done on a sample of CD4+ T cells sorted from blood. The origin of the receptors is a woman under 30 in good health.

This clonotype showed up just a few times. This chain connects TRBV20-1 to TRBJ2-5; 8 bases fit TRBD1. Germline V gene lookup returns CDR1 DFQATT and CDR2 SNEGSKA (reference sequence). V lost 2 bases and J lost 5; bases outside the gene matches: 10. The CDR3 is made up of 15 amino acids. The CDR3 DNA reads TGCAGTGCTAGACTCGGACAGGGCGGAGGGGAGACCCAGTACTTC. This encodes CSARLGQGGGETQYF.

The sample holds many counts of this clonotype. DNA for the CDR3: TGTGCCAGCAGCCAAGAGCGGGAGCAGTTCTTC. Translated, it gives CASSQEREQFF. The V and J genes are TRBV14 and TRBJ2-1; no definite D call. The CDR3 has 11 residues. Germline V gene sequence: CDR1 SGHDN, CDR2 FVKESK. Trimming cost V 0 bases and J 10 bases, with 4 bases left between them.

The J gene is TRBJ2-5, the V gene TRBV20-1; 13 nucleotides align to TRBD2. Germline CDR1 and CDR2: DFQATT and SNEGSKA (reference sequence). With 1 base clipped from V and 2 bases from J, the junction kept 4 bases outside the gene matches. The CDR3 totals 16 residues. CDR3 in amino acids: CSARATSGGNQETQYF. DNA of the CDR3: TGCAGTGCTAGAGCGACTAGCGGGGGGAATCAAGAGACCCAGTACTTC.

This clonotype has a handful of counts. This chain uses TRBV7-9 with TRBJ1-6; D is unresolved. Per germline, CDR1 SEHNR and CDR2 FQNEAQ (reference sequence). The CDR3 totals 13 residues. Trimming cost V 8 bases and J 5 bases, with 10 bases left between them. CDR3 loop: CASRHGDNSPLHF. In DNA, the CDR3 is TGTGCCAGCCGTCATGGAGATAATTCACCCCTCCACTTT.

This clonotype was observed a handful of times. J is TRBJ2-7 and V is TRBV6-1; 10 bases align to TRBD1. The germline gives CDR1 MNHNS, CDR2 SASEGT. The CDR3 extends over 13 amino acids. J gave up 5 bases and V 5 bases, and 3 bases lay outside the gene matches. CDR3 sequence (DNA): TGTGCCAGCAGTCCCGGGACAGGGGACGAGCAGTACGTC. Its translation is CASSPGTGDEQYV.

This chain uses TRBV20-1 with TRBJ2-7; maybe TRBD2 (5 bases). The germline V and J ends were trimmed by 5 bases and 7 bases, with 12 bases remaining between them. CDR1 DFQATT and CDR2 SNEGSKA come from the germline V gene (reference sequence). The CDR3 consists of 11 residues. The chain's CDR3 is CSAGGPIEQYV. The DNA of the CDR3 is TGCAGTGCTGGAGGCCCCATTGAGCAGTACGTC.